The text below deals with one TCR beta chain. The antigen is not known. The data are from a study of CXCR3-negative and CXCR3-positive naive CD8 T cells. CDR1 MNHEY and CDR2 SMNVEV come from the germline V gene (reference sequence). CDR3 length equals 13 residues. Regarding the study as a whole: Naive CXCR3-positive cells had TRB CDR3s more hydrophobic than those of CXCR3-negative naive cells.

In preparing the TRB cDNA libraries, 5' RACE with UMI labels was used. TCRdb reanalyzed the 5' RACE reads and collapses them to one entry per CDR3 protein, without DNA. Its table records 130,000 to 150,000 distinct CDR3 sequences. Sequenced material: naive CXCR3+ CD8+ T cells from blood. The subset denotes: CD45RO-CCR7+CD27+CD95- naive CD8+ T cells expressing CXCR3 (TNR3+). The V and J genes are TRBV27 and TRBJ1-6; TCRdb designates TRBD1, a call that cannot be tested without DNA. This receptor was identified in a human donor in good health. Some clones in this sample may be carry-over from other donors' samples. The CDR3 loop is CARMTGKNSPLHF.